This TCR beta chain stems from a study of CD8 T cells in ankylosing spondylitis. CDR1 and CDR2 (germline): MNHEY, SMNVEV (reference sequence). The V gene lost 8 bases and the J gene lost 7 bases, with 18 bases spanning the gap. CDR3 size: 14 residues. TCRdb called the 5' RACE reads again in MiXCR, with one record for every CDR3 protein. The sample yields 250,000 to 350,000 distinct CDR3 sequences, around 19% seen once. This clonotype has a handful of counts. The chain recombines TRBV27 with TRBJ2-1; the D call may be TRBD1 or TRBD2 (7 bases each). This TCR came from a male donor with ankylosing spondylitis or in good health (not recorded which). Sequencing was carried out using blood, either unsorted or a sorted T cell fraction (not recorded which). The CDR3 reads CASRGAGGLNEQFF. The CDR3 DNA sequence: TGTGCCAGCCGGGGGGCAGGGGGTCTTAATGAGCAGTTCTTC.